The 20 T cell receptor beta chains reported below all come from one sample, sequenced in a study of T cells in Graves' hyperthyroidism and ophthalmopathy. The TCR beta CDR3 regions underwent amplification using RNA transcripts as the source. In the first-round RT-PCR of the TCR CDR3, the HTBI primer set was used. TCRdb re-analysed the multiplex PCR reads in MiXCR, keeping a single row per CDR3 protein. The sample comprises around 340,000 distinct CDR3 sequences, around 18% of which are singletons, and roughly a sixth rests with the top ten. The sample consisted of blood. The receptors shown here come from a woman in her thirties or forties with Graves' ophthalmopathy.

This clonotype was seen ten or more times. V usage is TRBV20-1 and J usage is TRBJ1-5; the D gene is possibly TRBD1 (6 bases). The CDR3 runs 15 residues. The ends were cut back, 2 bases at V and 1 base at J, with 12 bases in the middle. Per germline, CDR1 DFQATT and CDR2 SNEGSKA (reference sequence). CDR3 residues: CSARPAGQSNQPQHF. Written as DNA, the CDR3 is TGCAGTGCTAGACCGGCGGGACAAAGCAATCAGCCCCAGCATTTT.

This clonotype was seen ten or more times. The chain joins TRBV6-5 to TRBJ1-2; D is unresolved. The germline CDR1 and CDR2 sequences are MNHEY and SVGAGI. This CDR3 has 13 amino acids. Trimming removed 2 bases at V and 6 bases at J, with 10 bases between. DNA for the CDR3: TGTGCCAGCAGTTACAATGAGGGTAATGGCTACACCTTC. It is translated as CASSYNEGNGYTF.

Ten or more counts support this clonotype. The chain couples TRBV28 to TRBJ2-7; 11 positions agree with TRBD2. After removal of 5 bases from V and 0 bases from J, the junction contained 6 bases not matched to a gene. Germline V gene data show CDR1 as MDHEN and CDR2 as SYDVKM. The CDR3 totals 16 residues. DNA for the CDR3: TGTGCCAGCAGTGCCCCACTAGCGGGGGACTCCTACGAGCAGTACTTC. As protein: CASSAPLAGDSYEQYF. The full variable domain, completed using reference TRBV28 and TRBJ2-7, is DVKVTQSSRYLVKRTGEKVFLECVQDMDHENMFWYRQDPGLGLRLIYFSYDVKMKEKGDIPEGYSVSREKKERFSLILESASTNQTSMYLCASSAPLAGDSYEQYFGPGTRLTVT.

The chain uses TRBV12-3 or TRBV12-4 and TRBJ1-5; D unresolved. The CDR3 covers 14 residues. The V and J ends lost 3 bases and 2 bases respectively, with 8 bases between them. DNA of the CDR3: TGTGCCAGCAGTTTGGCAATGGGCAATCAGCCCCAGCATTTT. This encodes CASSLAMGNQPQHF.

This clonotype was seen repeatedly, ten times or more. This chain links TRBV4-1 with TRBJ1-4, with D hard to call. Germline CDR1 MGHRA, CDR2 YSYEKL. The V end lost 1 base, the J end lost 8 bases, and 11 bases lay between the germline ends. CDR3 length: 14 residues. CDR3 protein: CASSQGEGGEKLFF. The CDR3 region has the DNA TGCGCCAGCAGCCAAGGAGAGGGAGGGGAAAAACTGTTTTTT.

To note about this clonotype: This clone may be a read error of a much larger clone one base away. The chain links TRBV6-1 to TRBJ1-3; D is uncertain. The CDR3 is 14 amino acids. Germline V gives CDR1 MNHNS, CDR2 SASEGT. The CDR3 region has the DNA TGTGACATCAGTGAATCGGGGTCTGGAAACACCATATATTTT. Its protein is CDISESGSGNTIYF.

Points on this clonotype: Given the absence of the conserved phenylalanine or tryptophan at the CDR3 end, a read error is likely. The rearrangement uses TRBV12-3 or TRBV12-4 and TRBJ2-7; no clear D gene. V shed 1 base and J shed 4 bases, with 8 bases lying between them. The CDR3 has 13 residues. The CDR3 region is CASSLGSSYEQYS. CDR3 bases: TGTGCCAGCAGTTTAGGTTCCTCTTACGAGCAGTACTCC.

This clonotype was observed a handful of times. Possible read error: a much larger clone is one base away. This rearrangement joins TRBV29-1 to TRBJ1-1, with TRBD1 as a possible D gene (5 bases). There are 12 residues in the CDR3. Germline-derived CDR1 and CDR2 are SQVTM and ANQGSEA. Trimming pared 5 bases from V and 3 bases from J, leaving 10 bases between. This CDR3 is CSVTQQDTEAFF. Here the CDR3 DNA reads TGCAGCGTTACACAACAGGACACTGAAGCTTTCTTT.

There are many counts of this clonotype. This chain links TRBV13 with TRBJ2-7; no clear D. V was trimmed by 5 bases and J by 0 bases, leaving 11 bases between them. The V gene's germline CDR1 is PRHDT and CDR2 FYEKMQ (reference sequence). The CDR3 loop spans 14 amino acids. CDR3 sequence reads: CASSIALSSYEQYF. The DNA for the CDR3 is TGTGCCAGCAGCATAGCTTTGAGCTCCTACGAGCAGTACTTC.

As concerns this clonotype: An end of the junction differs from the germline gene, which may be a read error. The CDR3 protein is CASSWAGAREAQYF. As DNA, the CDR3 is TGTGCCAGCAGTTGGGCAGGGGCAAGAGAGGCCCAGTACTTC. The rearrangement uses TRBV27 and TRBJ2-5; tentative D call: TRBD1 (6 bases). This CDR3 comprises 14 residues. Looked up from germline, CDR1 is MNHEY and CDR2 is SMNVEV (reference sequence).

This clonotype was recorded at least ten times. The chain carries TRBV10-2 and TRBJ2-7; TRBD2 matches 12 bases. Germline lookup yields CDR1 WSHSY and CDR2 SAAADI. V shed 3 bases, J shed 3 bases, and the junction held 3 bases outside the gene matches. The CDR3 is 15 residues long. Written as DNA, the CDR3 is TGCGCCAGCAGTGACGGACTAGCGGGGAACTACGAGCAGTACTTC. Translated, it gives CASSDGLAGNYEQYF.

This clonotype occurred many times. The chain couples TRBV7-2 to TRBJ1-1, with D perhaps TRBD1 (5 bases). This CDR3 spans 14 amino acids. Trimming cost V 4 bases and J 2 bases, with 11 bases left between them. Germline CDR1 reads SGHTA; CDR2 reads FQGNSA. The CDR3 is CASSWPTGNTEAFF. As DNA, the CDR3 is TGTGCCAGCAGCTGGCCCACAGGAAACACTGAAGCTTTCTTT.

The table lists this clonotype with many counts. DNA of the CDR3: TGCGCCAGCAGCTTGGCCAACAGGGGAGTAACTGAAGCTTTCTTT. Translating it yields CASSLANRGVTEAFF. V usage is TRBV5-1 and J usage is TRBJ1-1, with 7 bases lining up with TRBD1. CDR3 length equals 15 residues. Trimming cost V 0 bases and J 5 bases; bases outside gene matches: 7. Germline assignment: CDR1 SGHRS and CDR2 YFSETQ.

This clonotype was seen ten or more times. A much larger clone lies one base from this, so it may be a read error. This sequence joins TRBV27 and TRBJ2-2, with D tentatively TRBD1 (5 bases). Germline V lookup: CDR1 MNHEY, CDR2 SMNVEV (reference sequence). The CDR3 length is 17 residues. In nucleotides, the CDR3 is TGTGCCAGCAGTTTACATCGACAGAACGCGAACATCGGGGAGCTGTTTTTT. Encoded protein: CASSLHRQNANIGELFF.

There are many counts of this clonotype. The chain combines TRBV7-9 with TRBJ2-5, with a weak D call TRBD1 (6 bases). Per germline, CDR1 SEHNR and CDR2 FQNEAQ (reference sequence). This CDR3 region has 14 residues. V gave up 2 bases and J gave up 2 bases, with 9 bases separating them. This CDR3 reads CASSLSGVQETQYF. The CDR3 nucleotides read TGTGCCAGCAGCTTATCAGGGGTGCAAGAGACCCAGTACTTC.

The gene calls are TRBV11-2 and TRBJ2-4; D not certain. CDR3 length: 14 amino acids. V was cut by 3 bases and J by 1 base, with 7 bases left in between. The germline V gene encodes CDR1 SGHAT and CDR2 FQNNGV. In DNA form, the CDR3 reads TGTGCCAGCAGCTTGGGTGCTGCCAAAAACATTCAGTACTTC. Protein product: CASSLGAAKNIQYF.

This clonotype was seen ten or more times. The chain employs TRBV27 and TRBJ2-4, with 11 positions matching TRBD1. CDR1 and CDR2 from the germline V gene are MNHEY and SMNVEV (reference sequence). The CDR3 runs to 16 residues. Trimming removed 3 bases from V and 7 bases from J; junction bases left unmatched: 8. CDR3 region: CASSFHGQGAGNIQYF. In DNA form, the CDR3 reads TGTGCCAGCAGTTTCCACGGACAGGGGGCCGGTAACATTCAGTACTTC.

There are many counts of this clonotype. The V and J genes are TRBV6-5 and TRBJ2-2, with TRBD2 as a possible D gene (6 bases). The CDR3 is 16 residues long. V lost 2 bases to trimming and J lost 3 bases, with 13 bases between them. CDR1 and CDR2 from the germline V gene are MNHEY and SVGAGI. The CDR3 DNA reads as TGTGCCAGCAGTTACGGAGGGCTAGCGTACACCGGGGAGCTGTTTTTT. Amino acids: CASSYGGLAYTGELFF.

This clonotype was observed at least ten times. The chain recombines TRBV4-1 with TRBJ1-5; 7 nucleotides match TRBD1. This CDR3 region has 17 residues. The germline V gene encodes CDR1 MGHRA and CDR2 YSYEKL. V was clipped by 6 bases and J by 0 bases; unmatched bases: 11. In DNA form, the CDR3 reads TGCGCCAGCAGGGGACAGCCGAGGGTTCCTAGCAATCAGCCCCAGCATTTT. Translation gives CASRGQPRVPSNQPQHF.

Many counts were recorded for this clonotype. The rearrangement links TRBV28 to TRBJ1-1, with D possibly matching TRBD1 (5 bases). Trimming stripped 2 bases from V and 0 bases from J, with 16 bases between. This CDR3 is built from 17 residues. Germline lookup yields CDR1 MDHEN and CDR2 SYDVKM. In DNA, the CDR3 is TGTGCCAGCAGTTTACTCAACCGGGGCAGATTGAACACTGAAGCTTTCTTT. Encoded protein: CASSLLNRGRLNTEAFF.